These T cell receptor beta chains were read from a single sample in a study of blood T cells in healthy people across ages. Each CDR3 protein is one row after TCRdb ran MiXCR on the 5' RACE reads. The sample lists around 520,000 distinct CDR3 sequences; around 27% were seen once. These data are also associated with another study on T cells of mothers and their children.

The sequencing input was blood. The source of these receptors is a boy between 2 and 10 years old in good health. Both conserved end residues are part of each CDR3. Fields, in order: V gene, J gene, CDR3 protein.

TRBV4-1,TRBJ2-3,CASSQDHSGGTDTQYF
TRBV11-3,TRBJ2-1,CASSSGTLNEQFF
TRBV5-1,TRBJ2-3,CASSATGLAGVTQYF
TRBV12-3/TRBV12-4,TRBJ1-1,CASSLESGEAFF
TRBV5-5,TRBJ2-7,CASSLLGPSGPYEQYF
TRBV9,-,CASSPVGVAGEFNEQFF
TRBV29-1,TRBJ1-3,CSVVITGGSGNTIYF
TRBV12-3/TRBV12-4,TRBJ2-4,CASSLRQSGAKNIQYF
TRBV7-3,TRBJ2-5,CASSPTPRGGTQYF
TRBV10-3,TRBJ1-4,CASRDSANEKLFF
TRBV7-6,-,CASSLFYLSEQYF
TRBV6-5,TRBJ2-3,CASRPRLAGTDTQYF
TRBV12-3/TRBV12-4,-,CASTRRTRSEQFF
TRBV6-2/TRBV6-3,TRBJ2-7,CASSYSRDRAFYEQYF
TRBV3-1,TRBJ2-4,CASSQEDRAKNIQYF
TRBV6-1,TRBJ2-5,CASSVNGQVVETQYF
TRBV27,TRBJ1-4,CASSLRAASNEKLFF
TRBV12-3/TRBV12-4,TRBJ1-1,CAGSLALFAFF
TRBV15,TRBJ2-3,CATSREGQPSSGAQYF
TRBV6-5,-,CASSYSSGGGNEQFF
TRBV2,TRBJ2-5,CASSWSDQQTQYF
TRBV10-1,TRBJ2-5,CASSRRNEETQYF
TRBV14,-,CASSPMGRPVEQFF
TRBV7-2,TRBJ2-1,CASSISGHEQFF
TRBV6-6,TRBJ2-5,CASSMHSLDQETQYF
TRBV7-6,TRBJ2-1,CASSLEPHGHGEQFF